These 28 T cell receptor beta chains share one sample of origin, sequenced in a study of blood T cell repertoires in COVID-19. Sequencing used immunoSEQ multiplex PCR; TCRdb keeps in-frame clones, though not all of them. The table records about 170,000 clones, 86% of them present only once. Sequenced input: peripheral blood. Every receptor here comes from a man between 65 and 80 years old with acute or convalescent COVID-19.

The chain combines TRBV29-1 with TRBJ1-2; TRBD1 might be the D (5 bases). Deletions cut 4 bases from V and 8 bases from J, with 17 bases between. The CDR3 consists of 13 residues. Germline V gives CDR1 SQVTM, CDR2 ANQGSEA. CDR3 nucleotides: TGCAGCGTTGCCGTGTTGGGGCCCGGGGGCTACACCTTC. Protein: CSVAVLGPGGYTF. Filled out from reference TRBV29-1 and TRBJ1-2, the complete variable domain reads SAVISQKPSRDICQRGTSLTIQCQVDSQVTMMFWYRQQPGQSLTLIATANQGSEATYESGFVIDKFPISRPNLTFSTLTVSNMSPEDSSIYLCSVAVLGPGGYTFGSGTRLTVV.

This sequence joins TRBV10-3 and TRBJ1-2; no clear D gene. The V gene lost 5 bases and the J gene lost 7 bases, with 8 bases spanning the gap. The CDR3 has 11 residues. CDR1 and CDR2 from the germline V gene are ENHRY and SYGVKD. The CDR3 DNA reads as TGTGCCATCAGTCAGGAGGGTGGCTACACCTTC. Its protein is CAISQEGGYTF.

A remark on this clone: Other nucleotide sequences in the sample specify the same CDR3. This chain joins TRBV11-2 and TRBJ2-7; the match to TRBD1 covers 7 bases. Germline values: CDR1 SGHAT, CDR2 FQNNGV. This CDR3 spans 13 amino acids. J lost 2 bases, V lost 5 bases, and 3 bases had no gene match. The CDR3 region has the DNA TGTGCCAGCAGCCTGGGACAGACCTACGAGCAGTACTTC. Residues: CASSLGQTYEQYF.

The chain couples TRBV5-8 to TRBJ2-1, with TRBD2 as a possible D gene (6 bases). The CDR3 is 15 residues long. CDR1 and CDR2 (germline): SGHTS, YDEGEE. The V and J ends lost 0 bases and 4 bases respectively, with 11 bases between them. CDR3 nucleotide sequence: TGTGCCAGCAGCTTGGCCGGGAGTGGATACAATGAGCAGTTCTTC. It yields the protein CASSLAGSGYNEQFF.

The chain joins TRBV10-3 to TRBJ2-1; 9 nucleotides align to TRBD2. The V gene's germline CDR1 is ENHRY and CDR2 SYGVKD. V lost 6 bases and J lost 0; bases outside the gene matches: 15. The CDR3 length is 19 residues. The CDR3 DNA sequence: TGTGCCATCAGCTTCGTCGGAGCGGGGGGAAGGAGCTCCTACAATGAGCAGTTCTTC. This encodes CAISFVGAGGRSSYNEQFF.

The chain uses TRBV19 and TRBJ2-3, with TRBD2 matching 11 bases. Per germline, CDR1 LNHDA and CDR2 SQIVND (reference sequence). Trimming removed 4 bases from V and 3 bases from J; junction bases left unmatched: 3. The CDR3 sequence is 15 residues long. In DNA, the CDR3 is TGTGCCAGTAGTACGCTAGCGGGAGGTACAGATACGCAGTATTTT. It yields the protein CASSTLAGGTDTQYF.

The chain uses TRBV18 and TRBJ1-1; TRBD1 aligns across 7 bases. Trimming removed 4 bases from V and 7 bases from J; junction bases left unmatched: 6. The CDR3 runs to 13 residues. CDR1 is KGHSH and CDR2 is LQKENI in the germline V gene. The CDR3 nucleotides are TGTGCCAGCTCACGTTCAGGGGGAAGTGAAGCTTTCTTT. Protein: CASSRSGGSEAFF.

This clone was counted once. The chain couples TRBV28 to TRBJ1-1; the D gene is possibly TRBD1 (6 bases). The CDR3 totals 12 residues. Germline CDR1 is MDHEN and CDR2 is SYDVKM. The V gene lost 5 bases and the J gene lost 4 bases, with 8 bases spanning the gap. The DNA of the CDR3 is TGTGCCAGCAGTATCAGGGGCACTGAAGCTTTCTTT. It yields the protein CASSIRGTEAFF.

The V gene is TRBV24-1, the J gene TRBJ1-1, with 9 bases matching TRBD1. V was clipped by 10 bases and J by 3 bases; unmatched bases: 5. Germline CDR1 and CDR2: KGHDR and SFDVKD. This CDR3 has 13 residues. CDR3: CATQRTGDTEAFF. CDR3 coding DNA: TGTGCCACACAAAGGACAGGGGACACTGAAGCTTTCTTT.

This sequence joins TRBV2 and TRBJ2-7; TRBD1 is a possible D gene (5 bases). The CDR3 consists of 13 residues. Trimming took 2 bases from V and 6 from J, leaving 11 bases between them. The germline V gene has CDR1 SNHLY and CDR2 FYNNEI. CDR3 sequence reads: CASSEQGEGEQYF. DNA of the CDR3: TGTGCCAGCAGTGAACAGGGTGAAGGCGAGCAGTACTTC.

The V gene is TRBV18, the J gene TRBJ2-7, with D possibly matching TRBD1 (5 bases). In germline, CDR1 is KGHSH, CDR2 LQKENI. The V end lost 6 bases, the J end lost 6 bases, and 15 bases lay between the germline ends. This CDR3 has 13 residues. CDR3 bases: TGTGCCAGCTCGGCAAATCAGGGAAGCGAGCAGTACTTC. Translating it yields CASSANQGSEQYF.

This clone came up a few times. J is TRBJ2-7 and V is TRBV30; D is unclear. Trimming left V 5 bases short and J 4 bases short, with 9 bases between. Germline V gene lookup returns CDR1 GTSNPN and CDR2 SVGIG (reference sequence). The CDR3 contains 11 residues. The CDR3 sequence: CAWSRLYEQYF. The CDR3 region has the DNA TGTGCCTGGTCCAGGTTGTACGAGCAGTACTTC.

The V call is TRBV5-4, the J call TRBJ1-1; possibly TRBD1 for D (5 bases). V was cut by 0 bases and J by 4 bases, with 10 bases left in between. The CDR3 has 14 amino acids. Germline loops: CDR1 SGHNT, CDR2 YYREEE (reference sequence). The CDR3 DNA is TGTGCCAGCAGCTTGGTGGAGGGGAGCACTGAAGCTTTCTTT. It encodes CASSLVEGSTEAFF.

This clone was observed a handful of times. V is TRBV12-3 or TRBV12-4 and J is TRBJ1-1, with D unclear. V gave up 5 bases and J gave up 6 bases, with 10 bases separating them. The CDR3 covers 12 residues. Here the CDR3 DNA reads TGTGCCAGCAGTAGAGGTTTCCCTGAAGCTTTCTTT. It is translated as CASSRGFPEAFF.

The CDR3 here is CSVSRQGAMDTQYF. The CDR3 DNA follows: TGCAGCGTGTCCCGGCAGGGGGCAATGGATACGCAGTATTTT. The chain couples TRBV29-1 to TRBJ2-3; TRBD1 matches at 8 bases. The length of the CDR3 is 14 residues. Germline lookup yields CDR1 SQVTM and CDR2 ANQGSEA. V lost 6 bases, J lost 6 bases, and 11 bases stayed unmatched.

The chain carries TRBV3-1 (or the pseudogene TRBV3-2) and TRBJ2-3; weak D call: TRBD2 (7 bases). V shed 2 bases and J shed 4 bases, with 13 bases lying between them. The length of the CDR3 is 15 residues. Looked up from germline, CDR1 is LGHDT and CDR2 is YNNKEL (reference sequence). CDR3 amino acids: CASSQRGASADTQYF. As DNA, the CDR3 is TGTGCCAGCAGCCAACGGGGGGCCAGTGCAGATACGCAGTATTTT.

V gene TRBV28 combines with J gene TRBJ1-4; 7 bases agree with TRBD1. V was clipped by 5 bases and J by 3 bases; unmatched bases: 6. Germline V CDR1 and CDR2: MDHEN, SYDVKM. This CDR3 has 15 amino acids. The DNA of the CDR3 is TGTGCCAGCAGTCCGTTCGGGACAGCTAATGAAAAACTGTTTTTT. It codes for CASSPFGTANEKLFF.

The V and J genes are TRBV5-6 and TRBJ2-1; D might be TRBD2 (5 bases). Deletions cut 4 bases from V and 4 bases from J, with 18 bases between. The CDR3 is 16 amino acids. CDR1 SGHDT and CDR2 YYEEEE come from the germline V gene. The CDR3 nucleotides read TGTGCCAGCAGCCTATACACCGGCGGGCCTTACAATGAGCAGTTCTTC. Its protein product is CASSLYTGGPYNEQFF.

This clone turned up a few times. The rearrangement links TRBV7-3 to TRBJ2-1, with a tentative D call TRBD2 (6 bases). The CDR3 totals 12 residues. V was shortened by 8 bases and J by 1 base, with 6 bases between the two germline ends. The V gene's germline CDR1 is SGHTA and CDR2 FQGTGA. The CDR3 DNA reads TGTGCCAGCGGGGGGTCCTACAATGAGCAGTTCTTC. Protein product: CASGGSYNEQFF.

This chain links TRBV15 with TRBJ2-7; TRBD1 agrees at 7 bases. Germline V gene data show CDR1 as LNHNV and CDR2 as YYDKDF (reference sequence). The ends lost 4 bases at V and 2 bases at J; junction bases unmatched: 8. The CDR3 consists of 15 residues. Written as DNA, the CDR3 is TGTGCCACCAGCACCGGACAGGCGTCCCCCTACGAGCAGTACTTC. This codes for CATSTGQASPYEQYF.

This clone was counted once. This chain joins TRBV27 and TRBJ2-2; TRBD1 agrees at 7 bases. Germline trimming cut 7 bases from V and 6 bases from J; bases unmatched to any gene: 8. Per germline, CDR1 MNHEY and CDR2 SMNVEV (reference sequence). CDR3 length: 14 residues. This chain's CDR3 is CASTRQGRAGELFF. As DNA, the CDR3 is TGTGCCAGCACCAGACAGGGCCGGGCCGGGGAGCTGTTTTTT.

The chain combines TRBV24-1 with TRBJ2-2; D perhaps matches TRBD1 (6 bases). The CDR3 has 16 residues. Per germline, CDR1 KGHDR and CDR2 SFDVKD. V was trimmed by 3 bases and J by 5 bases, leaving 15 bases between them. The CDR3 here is CATSDPVGRGTGELFF. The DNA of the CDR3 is TGTGCCACCAGTGATCCGGTAGGCAGGGGTACCGGGGAGCTGTTTTTT.

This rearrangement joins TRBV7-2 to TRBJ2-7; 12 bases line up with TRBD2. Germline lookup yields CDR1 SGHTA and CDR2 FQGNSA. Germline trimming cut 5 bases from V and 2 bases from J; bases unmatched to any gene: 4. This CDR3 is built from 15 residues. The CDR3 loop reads CASSTRLAGAYEQYF. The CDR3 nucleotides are TGTGCCAGCAGCACCCGACTAGCGGGGGCCTACGAGCAGTACTTC.

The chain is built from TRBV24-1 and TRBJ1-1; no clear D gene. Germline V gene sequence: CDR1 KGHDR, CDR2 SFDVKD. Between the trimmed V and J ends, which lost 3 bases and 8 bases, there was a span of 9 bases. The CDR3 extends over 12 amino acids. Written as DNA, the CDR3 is TGTGCCACCAGTGATAGGCGGGGAGAAGCTTTCTTT. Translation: CATSDRRGEAFF.

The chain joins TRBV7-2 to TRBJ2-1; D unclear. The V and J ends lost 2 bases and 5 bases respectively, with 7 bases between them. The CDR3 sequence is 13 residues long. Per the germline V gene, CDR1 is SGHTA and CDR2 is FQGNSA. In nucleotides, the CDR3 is TGTGCCAGCAGCTTAAACAGAAACAATGAGCAGTTCTTC. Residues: CASSLNRNNEQFF.

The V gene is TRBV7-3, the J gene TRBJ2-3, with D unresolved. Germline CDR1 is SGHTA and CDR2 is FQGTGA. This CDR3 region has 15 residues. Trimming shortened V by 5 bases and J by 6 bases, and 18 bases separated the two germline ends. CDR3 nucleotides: TGTGCCAGCAGCCCCTATCTCCTTGAGGAGGATACGCAGTATTTT. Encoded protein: CASSPYLLEEDTQYF.

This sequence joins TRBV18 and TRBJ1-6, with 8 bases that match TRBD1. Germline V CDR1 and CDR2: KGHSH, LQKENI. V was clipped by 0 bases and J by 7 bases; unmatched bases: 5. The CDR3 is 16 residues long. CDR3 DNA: TGTGCCAGCTCACCACCCGGACAGGGTGGGAATTCACCCCTCCACTTT. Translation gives CASSPPGQGGNSPLHF.

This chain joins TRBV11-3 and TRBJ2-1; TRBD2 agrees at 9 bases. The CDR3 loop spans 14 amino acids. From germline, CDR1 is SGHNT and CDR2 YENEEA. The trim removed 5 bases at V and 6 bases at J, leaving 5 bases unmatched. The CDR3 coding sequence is TGTGCCAGCAGCCCGGGACTAGCTTTCAATGAGCAGTTCTTC. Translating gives CASSPGLAFNEQFF.